A single sample is the source of the 23 T cell receptor beta chains below, sequenced in a study of blood T cell repertoires in COVID-19. The assay was immunoSEQ multiplex PCR, and TCRdb's table has in-frame clones only and misses some. This table holds a few hundred thousand clones, 80% to 90% found once. Sequenced sample: PBMCs or T cells enriched from blood (not recorded which). These receptor sequences come from a woman between 50 and 59 years old who had recovered from COVID-19.

V usage is TRBV28 and J usage is TRBJ2-7; the match to TRBD1 covers 7 bases. The CDR3 is 14 amino acids. After removal of 4 bases from V and 7 bases from J, the junction contained 10 bases not matched to a gene. Germline values: CDR1 MDHEN, CDR2 SYDVKM. DNA for the CDR3: TGTGCCAGCAGTTGGGGGCAGGGGGTTGCTGAGCAGTACTTC. This encodes CASSWGQGVAEQYF.

The rearrangement joins TRBV2 to TRBJ2-7, with a weak D call TRBD1 (6 bases). In germline, CDR1 is SNHLY, CDR2 FYNNEI. Deletions cut 7 bases from V and 2 bases from J, with 12 bases between. The CDR3 contains 13 residues. The CDR3 region is CASKGDHTYEQYF. As DNA, the CDR3 is TGTGCCAGCAAGGGGGATCACACCTACGAGCAGTACTTC.

The chain couples TRBV20-1 to TRBJ1-1; 9 bases are shared with TRBD1. The CDR3 runs 12 residues. V shed 3 bases, J shed 7 bases, and the junction held 3 bases outside the gene matches. Germline values: CDR1 DFQATT, CDR2 SNEGSKA (reference sequence). As DNA, the CDR3 is TGCAGTGCTAGTGGACAGGGGAATGAAGCTTTCTTT. Protein: CSASGQGNEAFF.

This clone has only a few counts. The rearrangement links TRBV28 to TRBJ2-5; 7 nucleotides line up with TRBD1. Germline lookup yields CDR1 MDHEN and CDR2 SYDVKM. V was clipped by 6 bases and J by 5 bases; unmatched bases: 18. CDR3 length: 17 amino acids. The CDR3 reads CASSLISLGQTVETQYF. DNA of the CDR3: TGTGCCAGCAGCCTCATTAGCCTGGGACAGACTGTGGAGACCCAGTACTTC. Full variable domain (outside the CDR3, taken from reference TRBV28 and TRBJ2-5): DVKVTQSSRYLVKRTGEKVFLECVQDMDHENMFWYRQDPGLGLRLIYFSYDVKMKEKGDIPEGYSVSREKKERFSLILESASTNQTSMYLCASSLISLGQTVETQYFGPGTRLLVL.

This clone was counted a few times. The chain carries TRBV12-3 or TRBV12-4 and TRBJ1-5, with D possibly being TRBD1 (5 bases). The CDR3 sequence is 13 residues long. The V end was cut by 5 bases, the J end by 11 bases, with 16 bases between. CDR3 DNA: TGTGCCAGCAGTGGGGCAGGACGGGGGACCCAGCATTTT. It codes for CASSGAGRGTQHF.

The rearrangement joins TRBV28 to TRBJ1-2; D gene ambiguous. V lost 7 bases to trimming and J lost 8 bases, with 26 bases between them. Germline V CDR1 and CDR2: MDHEN, SYDVKM. This CDR3 is built from 16 residues. Here the CDR3 DNA reads TGTGCCAGCACCAAACTTCCTCCCCCCCCTGAGGGAGGCTACACCTTC. Residues: CASTKLPPPPEGGYTF.

The CDR3 region has the DNA TGTGCCAGCAGCCCGGGACAGGGGGCAGTCACCGGGGAGCTGTTTTTT. Its protein is CASSPGQGAVTGELFF. The chain couples TRBV5-4 to TRBJ2-2; the match to TRBD1 covers 12 bases. Germline V lookup: CDR1 SGHNT, CDR2 YYREEE (reference sequence). The V segment lost 4 bases and the J segment 4 bases; nucleotides outside the gene matches: 5. This CDR3 has 16 amino acids.

This clone has only a few counts. The rearrangement uses TRBV18 and TRBJ2-7; D is perhaps TRBD2 (6 bases). V lost 0 bases and J lost 7, with 13 bases in between. CDR1 and CDR2 (germline): KGHSH, LQKENI. The CDR3 is made up of 14 amino acids. CDR3 in amino acids: CASSPPATAGEQYF. For the CDR3, the DNA is TGTGCCAGCTCACCACCGGCCACTGCGGGGGAGCAGTACTTC.

CDR3 sequence reads: CASSPTSHHGYTF. CDR3 bases: TGTGCCAGCAGTCCCACCTCACACCATGGCTACACCTTC. The rearrangement uses TRBV12-3 or TRBV12-4 and TRBJ1-2, with D uncertain. The CDR3 covers 13 residues. The V and J ends lost 5 bases and 6 bases respectively, with 13 bases between them.

This chain joins TRBV9 and TRBJ2-5; 8 nucleotides line up with TRBD2. Germline CDR1 SGDLS, CDR2 YYNGEE. The CDR3 is 15 amino acids. With V trimmed by 0 bases and J by 7 bases, 8 bases remained unmatched. CDR3 coding DNA: TGTGCCAGCAGCGTAGATACTAGCGGAGGGGTGACCCAGTACTTC. As protein: CASSVDTSGGVTQYF.

This clone was found many times. The rearrangement uses TRBV7-9 and TRBJ1-1; no definite D call. Germline V gene data show CDR1 as SEHNR and CDR2 as FQNEAQ (reference sequence). The V and J ends lost 5 bases and 6 bases respectively, with 7 bases between them. There are 11 residues in the CDR3. CDR3 sequence: CASSLRAEAFF. The CDR3 nucleotides read TGTGCCAGCAGCCTTAGAGCTGAAGCTTTCTTT. The full variable domain, its missing parts supplied by reference TRBV7-9 and TRBJ1-1, is DTGVSQNPRHKITKRGQNVTFRCDPISEHNRLYWYRQTLGQGPEFLTYFQNEAQLEKSRLLSDRFSAERPKGSFSTLEIQRTEQGDSAMYLCASSLRAEAFFGQGTRLTVV.

J is TRBJ2-5 and V is TRBV30; a weak D match, TRBD1 (5 bases). Trimming pared 4 bases from V and 5 bases from J, leaving 11 bases between. Germline CDR1 and CDR2: GTSNPN and SVGIG (reference sequence). CDR3 size: 12 residues. The DNA for the CDR3 is TGTGCCTGGATAGGGGATTCGGAGACCCAGTACTTC. Translation gives CAWIGDSETQYF.

The chain uses TRBV27 and TRBJ2-7; D uncertain. The V end lost 5 bases, the J end lost 4 bases, and 6 bases lay between the germline ends. CDR3 length: 11 amino acids. Looked up from germline, CDR1 is MNHEY and CDR2 is SMNVEV (reference sequence). CDR3 protein: CASSPYYEQYF. The CDR3 nucleotides are TGTGCCAGCAGTCCCTATTACGAGCAGTACTTC.

The V gene is TRBV19, the J gene TRBJ1-1; 7 bases line up with TRBD1. CDR3 length equals 17 residues. J lost 5 bases, V lost 3 bases, and 15 bases had no gene match. The germline gives CDR1 LNHDA, CDR2 SQIVND (reference sequence). The CDR3 reads CASSMDVRQGLRTEAFF. The DNA of the CDR3 is TGTGCCAGTAGTATGGACGTCAGACAGGGTCTGAGGACTGAAGCTTTCTTT.

The chain has TRBV6-5 and TRBJ1-2, with D unresolved. Germline loops: CDR1 MNHEY, CDR2 SVGAGI. With 2 bases removed from V and 4 bases from J, the gap between germline ends came to 8 bases. CDR3 size: 13 residues. The CDR3 coding sequence is TGTGCCAGCAGTTACGTGGCAGGCTATGGCTACACCTTC. Its protein is CASSYVAGYGYTF.

This chain uses TRBV5-5 with TRBJ1-5; 12 nucleotides match TRBD1. Trimming took 6 bases from V and 7 from J; bases not matched to a gene: 5. Germline V gene data show CDR1 as SGHKS and CDR2 as YYEKEE (reference sequence). The CDR3 covers 14 residues. The CDR3 region has the DNA TGTGCCAGCACCGGGACAGGGGGCAGGCAGCCCCAGCATTTT. It translates to CASTGTGGRQPQHF. The variable domain in full, completed from reference TRBV5-5 and TRBJ1-5, reads DAGVTQSPTHLIKTRGQQVTLRCSPISGHKSVSWYQQVLGQGPQFIFQYYEKEERGRGNFPDRFSARQFPNYSSELNVNALLLGDSALYLCASTGTGGRQPQHFGDGTRLSIL.

The V and J genes are TRBV15 and TRBJ2-6; D unclear. The V and J ends lost 1 base and 0 bases respectively, with 7 bases between them. The CDR3 is 16 amino acids. Per the germline V gene, CDR1 is LNHNV and CDR2 is YYDKDF (reference sequence). CDR3 loop: CATSRGTVSGANVLTF. The DNA of the CDR3 is TGTGCCACCAGCAGAGGAACGGTCTCTGGGGCCAACGTCCTGACTTTC.

The V gene is TRBV29-1, the J gene TRBJ1-1, with D perhaps matching TRBD1 (5 bases). Trimming left V 5 bases short and J 1 base short, with 11 bases between. There are 13 residues in the CDR3. Germline V lookup: CDR1 SQVTM, CDR2 ANQGSEA. The CDR3 protein is CSVRRDPNTEAFF. The DNA of the CDR3 is TGCAGCGTTCGCAGGGATCCGAACACTGAAGCTTTCTTT.

V is TRBV5-5 and J is TRBJ2-3; 8 positions match TRBD2. CDR3 length: 14 residues. V lost 4 bases to trimming and J lost 6 bases; unmatched junction nucleotides: 7. Per germline, CDR1 SGHKS and CDR2 YYEKEE (reference sequence). In nucleotides, the CDR3 is TGTGCCAGCAGCCGAGCGGGAGCTCAGGATACGCAGTATTTT. This translates into CASSRAGAQDTQYF.

The rearrangement links TRBV7-9 to TRBJ1-1; D is undetermined. The CDR3 sequence is 12 residues long. Trimming took 1 base from V and 13 from J, leaving 13 bases between them. Germline V gene sequence: CDR1 SEHNR, CDR2 FQNEAQ (reference sequence). The DNA of the CDR3 is TGTGCCAGCAGCTTAGGACTCGCAGCTGGTTTCTTT. Protein: CASSLGLAAGFF.

V is TRBV4-1 and J is TRBJ1-5; D uncertain. From germline, CDR1 is MGHRA and CDR2 YSYEKL. V was clipped by 0 bases and J by 5 bases, with 11 bases between them. This CDR3 spans 15 amino acids. In nucleotides, the CDR3 is TGCGCCAGCAGCCAAGATGAATGGGGAGATCAGCCCCAGCATTTT. Protein sequence: CASSQDEWGDQPQHF.

This clone was recorded many times. V usage is TRBV3-1 (or the pseudogene TRBV3-2) and J usage is TRBJ2-7; D is unresolved. Between the trimmed V and J ends, which lost 1 base and 2 bases, there was a span of 3 bases. Per germline, CDR1 LGHDT and CDR2 YNNKEL (reference sequence). The CDR3 runs 12 residues. The CDR3 here is CASSQATYEQYF. The CDR3 DNA sequence: TGTGCCAGCAGCCAAGCCACCTACGAGCAGTACTTC.

The J gene is TRBJ2-7, the V gene TRBV28; TRBD1 aligns across 8 bases. The CDR3 consists of 13 residues. Trimming cost V 2 bases and J 6 bases; bases outside gene matches: 3. CDR1 and CDR2 from the germline V gene are MDHEN and SYDVKM. The CDR3: CASSLARGLEQYF. CDR3 in DNA: TGTGCCAGCAGTTTAGCCAGGGGGCTCGAGCAGTACTTC. The full variable domain, completed using reference TRBV28 and TRBJ2-7, is DVKVTQSSRYLVKRTGEKVFLECVQDMDHENMFWYRQDPGLGLRLIYFSYDVKMKEKGDIPEGYSVSREKKERFSLILESASTNQTSMYLCASSLARGLEQYFGPGTRLTVT.